This section outlines one T cell receptor (beta chain) sequence together with its context. These data are taken from a study of blood T cell repertoires in COVID-19. As for the study in general: Acute and convalescent COVID-19 samples came from the United States, Italy and Spain.

There are 16 residues in the CDR3. With V trimmed by 4 bases and J by 6 bases, 12 bases remained unmatched. Looked up from germline, CDR1 is SGHRS and CDR2 is YFSETQ. Authors' data handling: Amplification of reference gene primers was used by the study to estimate nucleated cell counts. Clones were read by immunoSEQ multiplex PCR, and TCRdb kept only the in-frame ones, dropping some. The DNA gave D and trimming, while V, J and clone size come from that table. This table has 200,000 to 250,000 clones, roughly 90% appearing once. The clonotype originates from a woman in her fifties or sixties with acute or convalescent COVID-19. Source material: peripheral blood. V and J are TRBV5-1 and TRBJ2-1; TRBD2 matches at 8 bases. DNA for the CDR3: TGCGCCAGCAGCCCCACCGGGACTAGTGGCCCCAATGAGCAGTTCTTC. It is translated as CASSPTGTSGPNEQFF.